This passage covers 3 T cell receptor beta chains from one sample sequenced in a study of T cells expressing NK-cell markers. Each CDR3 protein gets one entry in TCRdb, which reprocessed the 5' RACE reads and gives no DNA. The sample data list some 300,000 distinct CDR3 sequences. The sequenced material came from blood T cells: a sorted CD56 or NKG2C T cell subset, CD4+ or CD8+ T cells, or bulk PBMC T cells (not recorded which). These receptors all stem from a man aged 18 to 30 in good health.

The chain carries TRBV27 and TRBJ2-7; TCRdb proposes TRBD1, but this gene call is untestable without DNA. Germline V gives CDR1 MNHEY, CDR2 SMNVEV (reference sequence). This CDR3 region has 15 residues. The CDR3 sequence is CASSFGSRGSYEQYF.

CDR3 residues: CSARDYGLAAYNEQFF. The gene calls are TRBV20-1 and TRBJ2-1; the TCRdb call, TRBD2, lacks DNA for checking. Looked up from germline, CDR1 is DFQATT and CDR2 is SNEGSKA (reference sequence). The CDR3 has 16 residues.

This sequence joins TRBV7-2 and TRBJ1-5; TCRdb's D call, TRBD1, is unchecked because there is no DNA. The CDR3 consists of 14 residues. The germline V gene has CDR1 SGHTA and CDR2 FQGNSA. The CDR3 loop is CASSRQGNNQPQHF.